The TCR beta chain described here comes from a study of Ad26.COV2.S vaccination and SARS-CoV-2 variants. The treatment here: about 20 received Ad26.COV2.S at low or high dose, single or two shots; roughly five received placebo; per-sample allocation not given. The samples date from day 63 after the first vaccine or placebo injection. The study's findings and limits: With respect to non-spike TCR breadth, vaccine and placebo recipients were similar.

Generated by immunoSEQ multiplex PCR, the TCRdb table keeps only in-frame clones and is missing some. The sample lists 500,000 or so clones, roughly nine tenths occurring once. The CDR3 is 15 residues long. The V gene's germline CDR1 is SNHLY and CDR2 FYNNEI. Trimming left V 4 bases short and J 2 bases short, with 12 bases between. Concerning this clone itself: Antigen unknown.

The chain couples TRBV2 to TRBJ1-3; tentative D call: TRBD1 (6 bases). The material was peripheral blood, obtained in a trial of Ad26.COV2.S vaccine versus placebo. This clonotype was sampled from a person between 18 and 60 years old who received the Ad26.COV2.S COVID-19 vaccine or a placebo. The CDR3 DNA sequence: TGTGCCAGCAGTGGCCCAAACAGGGCTGGAAACACCATATATTTT. Translation: CASSGPNRAGNTIYF.